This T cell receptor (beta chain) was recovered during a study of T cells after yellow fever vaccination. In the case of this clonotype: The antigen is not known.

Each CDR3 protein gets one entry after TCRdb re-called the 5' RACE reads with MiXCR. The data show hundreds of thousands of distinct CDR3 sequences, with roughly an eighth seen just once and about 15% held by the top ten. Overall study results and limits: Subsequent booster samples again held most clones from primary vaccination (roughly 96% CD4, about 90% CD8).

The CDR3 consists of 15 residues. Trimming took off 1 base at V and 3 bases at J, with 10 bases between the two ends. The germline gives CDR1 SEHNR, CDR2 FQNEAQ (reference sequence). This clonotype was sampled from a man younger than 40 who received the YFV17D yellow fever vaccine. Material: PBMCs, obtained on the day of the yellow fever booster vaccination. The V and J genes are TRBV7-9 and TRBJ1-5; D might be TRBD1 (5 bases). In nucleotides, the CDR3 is TGTGCCAGCAGCTTAGGTGGGGACGCCAATCAGCCCCAGCATTTT. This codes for CASSLGGDANQPQHF.